The source of this T cell receptor beta chain is a study of T cell changes during pregnancy in multiple sclerosis. V dropped 5 bases and J dropped 4; count of bases not matched to a gene: 11. Germline loops: CDR1 PRHDT, CDR2 FYEKMQ (reference sequence). This CDR3 comprises 15 residues. The assay was immunoSEQ multiplex PCR, and TCRdb's table has in-frame clones only and misses some. The sample has fewer than 20,000 clones; more than 75% are singletons. This clone appeared a few times. The sample was CD8+ T cells from peripheral blood mononuclear cells, taken after pregnancy. The clonotype originates from a female donor with multiple sclerosis, enrolled in a pregnancy study. J is TRBJ2-7 and V is TRBV13, with 7 positions matching TRBD2. The CDR3, as DNA: TGTGCCAGCAGCCCCCAGAGCGGGAAGGTTTACGAGCAGTACTTC. It codes for CASSPQSGKVYEQYF. The whole variable domain, remainder taken from reference TRBV13 and TRBJ2-7, is AAGVIQSPRHLIKEKRETATLKCYPIPRHDTVYWYQQGPGQDPQFLISFYEKMQSDKGSIPDRFSAQQFSDYHSELNMSSLELGDSALYFCASSPQSGKVYEQYFGPGTRLTVT.